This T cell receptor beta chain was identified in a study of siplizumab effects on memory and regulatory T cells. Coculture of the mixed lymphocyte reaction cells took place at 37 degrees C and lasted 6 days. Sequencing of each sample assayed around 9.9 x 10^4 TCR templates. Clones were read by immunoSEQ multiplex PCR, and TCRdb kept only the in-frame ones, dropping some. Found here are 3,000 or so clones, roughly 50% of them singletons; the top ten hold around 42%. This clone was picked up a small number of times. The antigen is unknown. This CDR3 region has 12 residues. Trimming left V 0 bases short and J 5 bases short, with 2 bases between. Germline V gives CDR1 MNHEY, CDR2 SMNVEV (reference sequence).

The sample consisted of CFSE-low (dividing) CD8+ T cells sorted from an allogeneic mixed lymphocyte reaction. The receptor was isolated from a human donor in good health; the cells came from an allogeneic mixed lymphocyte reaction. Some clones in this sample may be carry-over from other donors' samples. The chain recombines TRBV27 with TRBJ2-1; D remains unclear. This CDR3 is CASSLSNNEQFF. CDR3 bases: TGTGCCAGCAGTTTATCGAACAATGAGCAGTTCTTC.